This passage covers 16 T cell receptor beta chains from one sample sequenced in a study of identical twins. TCRdb reprocessed the 5' RACE reads via MiXCR and lists one record per CDR3 protein. The sample includes some 1,600,000 distinct CDR3 sequences, 32% of them seen just once. The sample was cord blood. The origin of the receptors is a newborn girl in good health.

V and J are TRBV19 and TRBJ1-1; 8 bases match TRBD1. The CDR3 spans 15 residues. V lost 3 bases to trimming and J lost 0 bases; unmatched junction nucleotides: 3. CDR1 LNHDA and CDR2 SQIVND come from the germline V gene (reference sequence). CDR3 sequence reads: CASSMGQVMNTEAFF. CDR3 bases: TGTGCCAGTAGTATGGGACAGGTAATGAACACTGAAGCTTTCTTT. Combining the CDR3 with reference TRBV19 and TRBJ1-1 gives the whole variable domain DGGITQSPKYLFRKEGQNVTLSCEQNLNHDAMYWYRQDPGQGLRLIYYSQIVNDFQKGDIAEGYSVSREKKESFPLTVTSAQKNPTAFYLCASSMGQVMNTEAFFGQGTRLTVV.

This clonotype was seen a handful of times. This chain joins TRBV11-2 and TRBJ1-1; D gene unclear. The ends were cut back, 5 bases at V and 3 bases at J, with 19 bases in the middle. Germline CDR1 is SGHAT and CDR2 is FQNNGV. The CDR3 is 16 amino acids. CDR3 DNA sequence: TGTGCCAGCAGCCTAGGAAGGTGGGAAGGAGACACTGAAGCTTTCTTT. Its protein is CASSLGRWEGDTEAFF.

This chain links TRBV6-1 with TRBJ2-7; 8 nucleotides line up with TRBD1. Trimming at V came to 2 bases and at J to 3 bases, leaving 6 bases not matched to a gene. Germline lookup yields CDR1 MNHNS and CDR2 SASEGT. The CDR3 contains 15 residues. The CDR3 nucleotides are TGTGCCAGCAGTGAACCAGGGGGCTTTTACTACGAGCAGTACTTC. It codes for CASSEPGGFYYEQYF.

This clonotype was seen a few times. J is TRBJ2-3 and V is TRBV10-1; 8 nucleotides line up with TRBD2. The J segment lost 2 bases and the V segment lost 3 bases, leaving 4 bases of the junction unmatched. The CDR3 runs 15 residues. The germline V gene encodes CDR1 WNHNN and CDR2 SYGVQD (reference sequence). CDR3 amino acids: CASSDFGGATDTQYF. The CDR3 DNA follows: TGCGCCAGCAGTGATTTCGGGGGGGCCACAGATACGCAGTATTTT.

The sample holds a few counts of this clonotype. J is TRBJ1-6 and V is TRBV6-5; tentative D call: TRBD1 (5 bases). The germline gives CDR1 MNHEY, CDR2 SVGAGI. V lost 8 bases, J lost 4 bases, and 12 bases lay in between. The CDR3 has 14 residues. CDR3 nucleotide sequence: TGTGCCAGCGGACACCAGTCTTATAATTCACCCCTCCACTTT. Its translation: CASGHQSYNSPLHF.

This clonotype came up a few times. The chain joins TRBV6-2 or TRBV6-3 to TRBJ2-5; 7 nucleotides agree with TRBD2. The end of the DNA fits TRBJ2-7 better, so the J call may be wrong. This CDR3 region has 15 residues. Germline-derived CDR1 and CDR2 are MNHEY and SVGEGT. CDR3 amino acids: CASSYSRTSPYEQYF. Here the CDR3 DNA reads TGTGCCAGCAGTTATTCGAGGACTAGTCCCTACGAGCAGTACTTC.

The J gene is TRBJ2-3, the V gene TRBV25-1; 9 nucleotides align to TRBD2. After removal of 3 bases from V and 4 bases from J, the junction contained 2 bases not matched to a gene. This CDR3 region has 14 residues. Per germline, CDR1 MGHDK and CDR2 SYGVNS. The CDR3 DNA reads as TGTGCCAGCAGTGATAGCGGGGGCGCAGATACGCAGTATTTT. As protein: CASSDSGGADTQYF.

The V gene is TRBV30, the J gene TRBJ1-2; 7 bases fit TRBD1. J lost 7 bases, V lost 6 bases, and 5 bases had no gene match. Germline V gene data show CDR1 as GTSNPN and CDR2 as SVGIG (reference sequence). The CDR3 consists of 11 residues. The DNA of the CDR3 is TGTGCCTGCTTTGACAGGGTTGGCTACACCTTC. This gives the protein CACFDRVGYTF.

The genes are TRBV5-1 and TRBJ1-3; D is unresolved. This CDR3 is 16 amino acids long. In germline, CDR1 is SGHRS, CDR2 YFSETQ. Trimming pared 0 bases from V and 0 bases from J, leaving 10 bases between. The CDR3 region has the DNA TGCGCCAGCAGCTTGGGCCTGACCGACTCTGGAAACACCATATATTTT. Translating it yields CASSLGLTDSGNTIYF.

The rearrangement links TRBV28 to TRBJ1-2; maybe TRBD1 (6 bases). Germline CDR1 reads MDHEN; CDR2 reads SYDVKM. The CDR3 consists of 14 residues. V gave up 4 bases and J gave up 2 bases, with 11 bases separating them. CDR3 sequence (DNA): TGTGCCAGCAGTTATGTGGGACAAAACTATGGCTACACCTTC. This translates into CASSYVGQNYGYTF.

This clonotype was seen a handful of times. The chain links TRBV7-2 to TRBJ2-7, with no clear D. Germline values: CDR1 SGHTA, CDR2 FQGNSA. CDR3 size: 14 residues. The ends were cut back, 0 bases at V and 0 bases at J, with 6 bases in the middle. The CDR3 region has the DNA TGTGCCAGCAGCTTAGCGCACAGCTCCTACGAGCAGTACTTC. Amino acids: CASSLAHSSYEQYF.

The gene calls are TRBV21-1 and TRBJ2-3; the DNA was not compared with TRBD1, the D call given in the table. TRBV21-1 is a pseudogene locus. The CDR3 extends over 20 amino acids. The CDR3 DNA reads TGTGCCAGCAGCCAAAAAGAGGGGGTAACGGGACAAACGCCGGACAATACGCAGTATTTT. As protein: CASSQKEGVTGQTPDNTQYF.

There are a few counts of this clonotype. V and J are TRBV20-1 and TRBJ1-1; possibly TRBD1 for D (6 bases). Trimming left V 1 base short and J 0 bases short, with 9 bases between. CDR1 DFQATT and CDR2 SNEGSKA come from the germline V gene (reference sequence). The CDR3 has 14 residues. As DNA, the CDR3 is TGCAGTGCTAGAGCTAGGGGGATGAACACTGAAGCTTTCTTT. This codes for CSARARGMNTEAFF.

This chain links TRBV4-1 with TRBJ2-1; 7 bases fit TRBD2. The CDR3 has 16 residues. CDR1 and CDR2 from the germline V gene are MGHRA and YSYEKL. The V and J ends lost 0 bases and 5 bases, in that order; junction bases with no gene match: 7. CDR3 bases: TGCGCCAGCAGCCAAGATCGGGGGAGGGCAGACAATGAGCAGTTCTTC. As protein: CASSQDRGRADNEQFF.

In this sample, this clonotype turned up many times. V usage is TRBV4-2 and J usage is TRBJ1-2, with D perhaps TRBD1 (6 bases). Germline V gene lookup returns CDR1 LGHNA and CDR2 YNFKEQ. V lost 0 bases and J lost 7, with 12 bases in between. The CDR3 is 14 residues long. CDR3 residues: CASSQDGAGVGYTF. The CDR3 coding sequence is TGTGCCAGCAGCCAAGATGGGGCAGGGGTTGGCTACACCTTC.

This clonotype has a single count. The chain recombines TRBV4-1 with TRBJ2-7; weak D call: TRBD1 (5 bases). V was clipped by 0 bases and J by 3 bases, with 15 bases between them. Germline V gene data show CDR1 as MGHRA and CDR2 as YSYEKL. There are 16 residues in the CDR3. The CDR3 region has the DNA TGCGCCAGCAGCCAAGATCATATTAGAACAGGCTACGAGCAGTACTTC. Protein sequence: CASSQDHIRTGYEQYF.